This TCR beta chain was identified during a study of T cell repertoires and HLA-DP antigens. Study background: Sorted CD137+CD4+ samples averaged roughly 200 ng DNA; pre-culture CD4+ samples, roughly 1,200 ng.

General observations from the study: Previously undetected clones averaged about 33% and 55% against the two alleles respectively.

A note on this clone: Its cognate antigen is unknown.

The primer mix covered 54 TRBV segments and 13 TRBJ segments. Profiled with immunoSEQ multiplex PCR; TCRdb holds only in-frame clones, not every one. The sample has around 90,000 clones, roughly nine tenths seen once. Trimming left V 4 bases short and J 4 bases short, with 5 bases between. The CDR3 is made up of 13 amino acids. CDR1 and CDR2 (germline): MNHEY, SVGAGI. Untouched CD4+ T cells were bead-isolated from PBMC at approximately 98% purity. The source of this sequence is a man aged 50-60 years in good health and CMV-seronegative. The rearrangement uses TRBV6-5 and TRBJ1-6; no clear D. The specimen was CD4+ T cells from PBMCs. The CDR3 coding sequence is TGTGCCAGCAGTTCCGAGTATAATTCACCCCTCCACTTT. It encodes CASSSEYNSPLHF.